The 18 T cell receptor beta chains below all came from one sample that was sequenced in a study of control samples from healthy donors and cancer patients. Only in-frame clones appear in the TCRdb table, and some are missing; sequencing was by immunoSEQ multiplex PCR. This table holds 130,000 or so clones, more than 70% found once. Sequenced input: blood. The receptor set was obtained from a man aged 50 to 60 in good health.

The gene calls are TRBV27 and TRBJ2-1; D uncertain. Germline-derived CDR1 and CDR2 are MNHEY and SMNVEV (reference sequence). The CDR3 totals 14 residues. V dropped 7 bases and J dropped 2 bases, with 12 bases sitting between them. The CDR3 DNA reads TGTGCCAGCAAAATTGGGTCTACCTACAATGAGCAGTTCTTC. Translating gives CASKIGSTYNEQFF.

The chain joins TRBV11-2 to TRBJ1-1, with D unresolved. In germline, CDR1 is SGHAT, CDR2 FQNNGV. CDR3 size: 14 residues. The ends were cut back, 0 bases at V and 9 bases at J, with 14 bases in the middle. CDR3 amino acids: CASSLDPQPPKAFF. The CDR3 DNA is TGTGCCAGCAGCTTAGATCCGCAACCCCCTAAAGCTTTCTTT. The variable domain in full, completed from reference TRBV11-2 and TRBJ1-1, reads EAGVAQSPRYKIIEKRQSVAFWCNPISGHATLYWYQQILGQGPKLLIQFQNNGVVDDSQLPKDRFSAERLKGVDSTLKIQPAKLEDSAVYLCASSLDPQPPKAFFGQGTRLTVV.

This sequence joins TRBV5-1 and TRBJ2-3, with D possibly matching TRBD2 (7 bases). Germline V CDR1 and CDR2: SGHRS, YFSETQ. With 7 bases removed from V and 2 bases from J, the gap between germline ends came to 14 bases. The CDR3 contains 14 residues. The CDR3 sequence is CASDGGRSTDTQYF. CDR3 bases: TGCGCCAGCGACGGGGGGCGGTCCACAGATACGCAGTATTTT.

The chain links TRBV20-1 to TRBJ1-2; D call uncertain. Trimming removed 3 bases at V and 7 bases at J, with 15 bases between. The CDR3 extends over 13 amino acids. Germline V gene sequence: CDR1 DFQATT, CDR2 SNEGSKA (reference sequence). The CDR3 bases are TGCAGTGCTAGTCGGGTCCAACTACGTGGCTACACCTTC. Protein: CSASRVQLRGYTF.

This chain connects TRBV28 to TRBJ2-5; 11 bases match TRBD2. V trimming: 8 bases; J trimming: 5 bases; junction bases outside the gene matches: 7. Germline V gene lookup returns CDR1 MDHEN and CDR2 SYDVKM. The CDR3 is made up of 14 amino acids. CDR3 region: CASGTLAGGETQYF. CDR3 sequence (DNA): TGTGCCAGCGGAACTTTAGCGGGAGGGGAGACCCAGTACTTC.

This chain joins TRBV14 and TRBJ1-5; maybe TRBD1 (6 bases). The V end was cut by 0 bases, the J end by 6 bases, with 15 bases between. Germline V gene data show CDR1 as SGHDN and CDR2 as FVKESK. This CDR3 is 16 amino acids long. CDR3 sequence reads: CASSQEVGQKLQPQHF. The DNA of the CDR3 is TGTGCCAGCAGCCAAGAAGTGGGACAAAAACTTCAGCCCCAGCATTTT.

This clone was seen just once. V and J are TRBV3-1 (or the pseudogene TRBV3-2) and TRBJ1-4; D is unresolved. V lost 4 bases and J 3 bases, leaving 12 bases between the germline ends. The CDR3 consists of 15 residues. Germline CDR1 reads LGHDT; CDR2 reads YNNKEL (reference sequence). The CDR3 loop is CASSPGEVPNEKLFF. For the CDR3, the DNA is TGTGCCAGCAGCCCCGGGGAGGTCCCTAATGAAAAACTGTTTTTT.

The chain joins TRBV9 to TRBJ1-2, with TRBD1 identical over 7 bases. J gave up 2 bases and V 4 bases, and 11 bases lay outside the gene matches. Germline lookup yields CDR1 SGDLS and CDR2 YYNGEE. The CDR3 consists of 16 residues. CDR3 DNA: TGTGCCAGCAGCCCCGGAGGACAGGTGGGAAACTATGGCTACACCTTC. This gives the protein CASSPGGQVGNYGYTF.

This rearrangement joins TRBV2 to TRBJ2-7; D is perhaps TRBD1 or TRBD2 (7 bases each). V was pared by 4 bases and J by 4 bases, with 20 bases between. This CDR3 is 16 amino acids long. Germline V CDR1 and CDR2: SNHLY, FYNNEI. The CDR3 protein is CASSAYQHRGGYEQYF. CDR3 DNA: TGTGCCAGCAGTGCGTATCAACACAGGGGAGGGTACGAGCAGTACTTC.

V and J are TRBV4-2 and TRBJ1-6; 8 nucleotides agree with TRBD1. With 4 bases clipped from V and 5 bases from J, the junction kept 4 bases outside the gene matches. CDR3 size: 15 residues. Germline-derived CDR1 and CDR2 are LGHNA and YNFKEQ. This CDR3 reads CASSPGQDHNSPLHF. Here the CDR3 DNA reads TGTGCCAGCAGCCCGGGACAGGACCATAATTCACCCCTCCACTTT.

The chain couples TRBV5-1 to TRBJ2-1; D remains unclear. Germline CDR1 and CDR2: SGHRS and YFSETQ. This CDR3 spans 15 amino acids. V was cut by 0 bases and J by 0 bases, with 7 bases left in between. The CDR3 nucleotides are TGCGCCAGCAGCTTGGTGCCAGACTCCTACAATGAGCAGTTCTTC. It codes for CASSLVPDSYNEQFF.

The V gene is TRBV5-6, the J gene TRBJ1-1, with 7 positions matching TRBD1. This CDR3 has 17 amino acids. Looked up from germline, CDR1 is SGHDT and CDR2 is YYEEEE. V was clipped by 2 bases and J by 0 bases; unmatched bases: 10. The CDR3 nucleotides are TGTGCCAGCAGCTTAGGGGACAGTCGAGAAGTGAACACTGAAGCTTTCTTT. It is translated as CASSLGDSREVNTEAFF.

Note on this clone: The same CDR3 also results from other DNA sequences found in this sample. The chain combines TRBV19 with TRBJ2-5; TRBD1 is a possible D gene (5 bases). The germline V and J ends were trimmed by 4 bases and 5 bases, with 14 bases remaining between them. CDR3 size: 14 residues. CDR1 LNHDA and CDR2 SQIVND come from the germline V gene (reference sequence). The DNA for the CDR3 is TGTGCCAGTAGTAGGACATTGAGTTCGGAGACCCAGTACTTC. Residues: CASSRTLSSETQYF.

The chain is built from TRBV29-1 and TRBJ1-2; D is unclear. Deletions cut 0 bases from V and 5 bases from J, with 16 bases between. The V gene's germline CDR1 is SQVTM and CDR2 ANQGSEA. CDR3 length: 15 amino acids. CDR3 loop: CSVEDTGSPPYGYTF. CDR3 DNA: TGCAGCGTTGAAGATACGGGCAGCCCGCCTTATGGCTACACCTTC.

This clone was recorded once. This chain uses TRBV29-1 with TRBJ1-1; 9 nucleotides align to TRBD1. Trimming took 6 bases from V and 3 from J; bases not matched to a gene: 11. The CDR3 loop spans 15 amino acids. The germline CDR1 and CDR2 sequences are SQVTM and ANQGSEA. The CDR3 reads CSVRTGGAGYTEAFF. The DNA of the CDR3 is TGCAGCGTAAGAACAGGGGGCGCGGGTTACACTGAAGCTTTCTTT.

The rearrangement joins TRBV5-1 to TRBJ2-5; 11 bases are shared with TRBD2. V shed 1 base, J shed 2 bases, and the junction held 4 bases outside the gene matches. Germline-derived CDR1 and CDR2 are SGHRS and YFSETQ. The CDR3 contains 16 residues. DNA for the CDR3: TGCGCCAGCAGCTTGTTGACTAGCGGGGATCAAGAGACCCAGTACTTC. Translation: CASSLLTSGDQETQYF.

The CDR3 bases are TGTGCCAGCAGCGTAGGAGGGGGGCGAGAGGAAAAACTGTTTTTT. Protein product: CASSVGGGREEKLFF. The V gene is TRBV9, the J gene TRBJ1-4; D perhaps matches TRBD1 (6 bases). CDR1 and CDR2 from the germline V gene are SGDLS and YYNGEE. The CDR3 has 15 amino acids. Trimming took 0 bases from V and 8 from J, leaving 14 bases between them.

The rearrangement uses TRBV6-5 and TRBJ2-2; 8 nucleotides align to TRBD2. CDR3 length: 15 residues. Germline V gives CDR1 MNHEY, CDR2 SVGAGI. J lost 4 bases, V lost 2 bases, and 3 bases had no gene match. In DNA, the CDR3 is TGTGCCAGCAGTTACGGACTAGCAGCCACCGGGGAGCTGTTTTTT. Protein sequence: CASSYGLAATGELFF.